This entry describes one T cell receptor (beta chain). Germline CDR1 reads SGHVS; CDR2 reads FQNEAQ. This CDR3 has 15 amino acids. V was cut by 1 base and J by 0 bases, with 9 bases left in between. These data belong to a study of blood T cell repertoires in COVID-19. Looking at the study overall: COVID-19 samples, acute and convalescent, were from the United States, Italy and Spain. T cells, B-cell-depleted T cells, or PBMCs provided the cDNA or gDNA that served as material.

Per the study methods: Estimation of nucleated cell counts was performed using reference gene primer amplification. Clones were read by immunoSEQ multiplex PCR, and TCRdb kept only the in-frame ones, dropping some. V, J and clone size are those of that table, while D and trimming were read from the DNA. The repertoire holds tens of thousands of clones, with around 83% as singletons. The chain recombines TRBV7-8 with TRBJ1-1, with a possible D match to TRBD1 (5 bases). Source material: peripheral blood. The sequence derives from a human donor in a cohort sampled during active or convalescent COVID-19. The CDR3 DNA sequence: TGTGCCAGCAGCTTAGTACAGGACATGAACACTGAAGCTTTCTTT. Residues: CASSLVQDMNTEAFF.